Reported below is one T cell receptor (beta chain). Its antigen is currently unknown. This specimen includes other DNA sequences encoding the same CDR3. Only in-frame clones appear in the TCRdb table, and some are missing; sequencing was by immunoSEQ multiplex PCR. The sample carries more than 40,000 clones, roughly three quarters recorded once. The sample originates from a study of OX40 agonist ivuxolimab in advanced cancers. In the study overall: An agonistic anti-OX40 (CD134) antibody, ivuxolimab, was used to treat the patients.

Study-wide findings and caveats: Also showing low normalized T-cell clonal expansion were some of the nonresponders. Relative to CD4+ cells, CD8+ T cells on average had more expanded clones. Not determined was the antigen specificity of the expanded peripheral T cells.

The germline gives CDR1 KGHSH, CDR2 LQKENI. The CDR3 is 15 residues long. V was shortened by 6 bases and J by 1 base, with 13 bases between the two germline ends. The sequence came from an adult with an advanced solid tumor such as melanoma, head and neck, liver or kidney cancer. The chain is built from TRBV18 and TRBJ2-1; D not resolved. The sequencing used CD4+ or CD8+ T cells sorted from blood, collected in a trial of the OX40 agonist ivuxolimab. The CDR3 DNA follows: TGTGCCAGCTCCCCCTCGGGCGGTTCCTACAATGAGCAGTTCTTC. Translating it yields CASSPSGGSYNEQFF.